The 18 T cell receptor beta chains listed next were all sequenced from one sample in a study of blood T cell repertoires in COVID-19. Sequenced by immunoSEQ multiplex PCR; TCRdb stores in-frame clones only, minus some. The sample lists more than 250,000 clones; roughly 87% were seen once. What was sequenced was PBMCs or T cells enriched from blood (not recorded which). Receptor source: a woman in her twenties or thirties who had recovered from COVID-19.

This sequence joins TRBV25-1 and TRBJ1-1; perhaps TRBD1 as D (6 bases). V was shortened by 4 bases and J by 4 bases, with 13 bases between the two germline ends. The germline CDR1 and CDR2 sequences are MGHDK and SYGVNS. The CDR3 sequence is 14 residues long. This CDR3 reads CASSATGSGTEAFF. CDR3 nucleotides: TGTGCCAGCAGTGCAACAGGGTCGGGCACTGAAGCTTTCTTT.

This clone was found many times. The chain joins TRBV2 to TRBJ1-2, with 7 bases that match TRBD1. Unmatched junction bases numbered 2, after V lost 6 bases and J lost 1 base. Germline V gene lookup returns CDR1 SNHLY and CDR2 FYNNEI. The CDR3 is made up of 13 amino acids. DNA of the CDR3: TGTGCCAGCAGAACAGGGGATAACTATGGCTACACCTTC. Residues: CASRTGDNYGYTF. The full variable domain, its missing parts supplied by reference TRBV2 and TRBJ1-2, is EPEVTQTPSHQVTQMGQEVILRCVPISNHLYFYWYRQILGQKVEFLVSFYNNEISEKSEIFDDQFSVERPDGSNFTLKIRSTKLEDSAMYFCASRTGDNYGYTFGSGTRLTVV.

The chain carries TRBV20-1 and TRBJ2-3; 10 nucleotides line up with TRBD2. The CDR3 consists of 14 residues. The germline V gene encodes CDR1 DFQATT and CDR2 SNEGSKA (reference sequence). With V trimmed by 6 bases and J by 1 base, 4 bases remained unmatched. This chain's CDR3 is CSASLAGGTDTQYF. CDR3 nucleotide sequence: TGCAGTGCCAGTCTAGCGGGGGGCACAGATACGCAGTATTTT.

The genes are TRBV7-2 and TRBJ1-1; 7 bases are shared with TRBD1. The junction had 12 bases not matched to a gene; V was cut back by 5 bases and J by 3 bases. CDR3 size: 16 residues. The germline gives CDR1 SGHTA, CDR2 FQGNSA. As DNA, the CDR3 is TGTGCCAGCAGCAAACGACAGGGCTCAGTCGACACTGAAGCTTTCTTT. Its protein product is CASSKRQGSVDTEAFF. Full variable domain (outside the CDR3, taken from reference TRBV7-2 and TRBJ1-1): GAGVSQSPSNKVTEKGKDVELRCDPISGHTALYWYRQSLGQGLEFLIYFQGNSAPDKSGLPSDRFSAERTGGSVSTLTIQRTQQEDSAVYLCASSKRQGSVDTEAFFGQGTRLTVV.

A single count supports this clone. The rearrangement uses TRBV30 and TRBJ1-4; D perhaps matches TRBD1 (5 bases). Germline V gene sequence: CDR1 GTSNPN, CDR2 SVGIG (reference sequence). Trimming stripped 4 bases from V and 4 bases from J, with 10 bases between. The CDR3 has 13 residues. In nucleotides, the CDR3 is TGTGCCTGGAAAGGACACAATAATGAAAAACTGTTTTTT. This gives the protein CAWKGHNNEKLFF.

Only one count was recorded for this clone. The chain links TRBV5-1 to TRBJ2-3; 10 nucleotides match TRBD1. The V gene's germline CDR1 is SGHRS and CDR2 YFSETQ. The CDR3 length is 13 residues. Germline trimming cut 10 bases from V and 2 bases from J; bases unmatched to any gene: 4. The CDR3 is CAAGTGDTDTQYF. The CDR3 DNA reads TGCGCCGCTGGGACAGGGGACACAGATACGCAGTATTTT. The entire variable domain, with the rest obtained from reference TRBV5-1 and TRBJ2-3, is as follows: KAGVTQTPRYLIKTRGQQVTLSCSPISGHRSVSWYQQTPGQGLQFLFEYFSETQRNKGNFPGRFSGRQFSNSRSEMNVSTLELGDSALYLCAAGTGDTDTQYFGPGTRLTVL.

This sequence joins TRBV3-1 (or the pseudogene TRBV3-2) and TRBJ2-1, with a tentative D call TRBD1 (6 bases). This CDR3 has 11 amino acids. V gave up 2 bases and J gave up 10 bases, with 6 bases separating them. Germline CDR1 reads LGHDT; CDR2 reads YNNKEL (reference sequence). The CDR3 DNA follows: TGTGCCAGCAGCCAACAGGGGGAGCAGTTCTTC. It codes for CASSQQGEQFF.

The V gene is TRBV7-8, the J gene TRBJ1-5; no reliable D call. Trimming cost V 5 bases and J 4 bases, with 15 bases left between them. The germline V gene has CDR1 SGHVS and CDR2 FQNEAQ. The CDR3 has 15 residues. The CDR3 spells CASSPVFSGNQPQHF. CDR3 bases: TGTGCCAGCAGCCCTGTCTTTTCGGGTAATCAGCCCCAGCATTTT.

V gene TRBV7-6 combines with J gene TRBJ2-2, with D uncertain. The CDR3 loop spans 16 amino acids. V was trimmed by 2 bases and J by 0 bases, leaving 10 bases between them. The germline V gene encodes CDR1 SGHVS and CDR2 FNYEAQ. CDR3 bases: TGTGCCAGCAGCTTAATCCGTTCCGCGAACACCGGGGAGCTGTTTTTT. Translated: CASSLIRSANTGELFF.

This clone showed up just once. CDR3 nucleotides: TGCAGCGTTTGGGACACGAAGAACACCGGGGAGCTGTTTTTT. Translated, it gives CSVWDTKNTGELFF. V usage is TRBV29-1 and J usage is TRBJ2-2, with a tentative D call TRBD1 (6 bases). The CDR3 consists of 14 residues. Per germline, CDR1 SQVTM and CDR2 ANQGSEA. The V gene lost 5 bases and the J gene lost 1 base, with 11 bases spanning the gap.

V gene TRBV15 combines with J gene TRBJ1-2; 7 nucleotides line up with TRBD1. With 1 base clipped from V and 4 bases from J, the junction kept 6 bases outside the gene matches. The CDR3 runs to 15 residues. Germline V gene data show CDR1 as LNHNV and CDR2 as YYDKDF (reference sequence). The CDR3 protein is CATSRGQGNGYGYTF. The CDR3, as DNA: TGTGCCACCAGCAGAGGACAGGGCAATGGCTATGGCTACACCTTC. Drawing the rest from reference TRBV15 and TRBJ1-2, the complete variable domain is DAMVIQNPRYQVTQFGKPVTLSCSQTLNHNVMYWYQQKSSQAPKLLFHYYDKDFNNEADTPDNFQSRRPNTSFCFLDIRSPGLGDTAMYLCATSRGQGNGYGYTFGSGTRLTVV.

In this sample, this clone turned up once. The chain is built from TRBV7-8 and TRBJ2-7; 7 positions match TRBD2. V shed 4 bases, J shed 4 bases, and the junction held 10 bases outside the gene matches. Germline V gene data show CDR1 as SGHVS and CDR2 as FQNEAQ. The CDR3 loop spans 15 amino acids. CDR3 nucleotides: TGTGCCAGCAGCTACGGGGACTACGAAGGGTACGAGCAGTACTTC. Translated, it gives CASSYGDYEGYEQYF. Based on the CDR3 plus reference TRBV7-8 and TRBJ2-7, the full variable domain is GAGVSQSPRYKVAKRGQDVALRCDPISGHVSLFWYQQALGQGPEFLTYFQNEAQLDKSGLPSDRFFAERPEGSVSTLKIQRTQQEDSAVYLCASSYGDYEGYEQYFGPGTRLTVT.

The rearrangement links TRBV7-2 to TRBJ1-1, with no clear D. CDR1 is SGHTA and CDR2 is FQGNSA in the germline V gene. The CDR3 has 13 residues. V shed 1 base and J shed 4 bases, with 7 bases lying between them. The CDR3 coding sequence is TGTGCCAGCAGCTTAGTAGGAGCCACTGAAGCTTTCTTT. Translated: CASSLVGATEAFF.

The rearrangement links TRBV27 to TRBJ1-1; 7 bases align to TRBD1. The CDR3 has 16 residues. CDR1 is MNHEY and CDR2 is SMNVEV in the germline V gene (reference sequence). V lost 3 bases, J lost 0 bases, and 7 bases stayed unmatched. CDR3 protein: CASSLARTGMNTEAFF. CDR3 bases: TGTGCCAGCAGTTTGGCTCGGACAGGAATGAACACTGAAGCTTTCTTT.

The rearrangement uses TRBV5-1 and TRBJ2-7; the match to TRBD1 covers 8 bases. Looked up from germline, CDR1 is SGHRS and CDR2 is YFSETQ. The V segment lost 0 bases and the J segment 0 bases; nucleotides outside the gene matches: 11. This CDR3 spans 18 amino acids. The CDR3 sequence is CASSLDLGGQDYSYEQYF. DNA of the CDR3: TGCGCCAGCAGCTTGGACCTTGGGGGACAGGATTACTCCTACGAGCAGTACTTC.

The chain's CDR3 is CASSLRGFADTQYF. CDR3 in DNA: TGTGCCAGCAGTTTACGAGGGTTCGCAGATACGCAGTATTTT. This chain uses TRBV27 with TRBJ2-3; maybe TRBD2 (5 bases). This CDR3 comprises 14 residues. The germline V gene has CDR1 MNHEY and CDR2 SMNVEV (reference sequence). Deletions cut 2 bases from V and 4 bases from J, with 10 bases between.

This chain uses TRBV5-1 with TRBJ2-3, with TRBD1 identical over 8 bases. CDR1 is SGHRS and CDR2 is YFSETQ in the germline V gene. This CDR3 is built from 16 residues. Unmatched junction bases numbered 7, after V lost 0 bases and J lost 4 bases. The CDR3 DNA sequence: TGCGCCAGCAGCTTGGACGGACAGGGCGGAGCAGATACGCAGTATTTT. This codes for CASSLDGQGGADTQYF.

This clone was counted a single time. This chain uses TRBV5-8 with TRBJ2-7; D unclear. Germline values: CDR1 SGHTS, CDR2 YDEGEE. The CDR3 has 11 residues. V was trimmed by 2 bases and J by 3 bases, leaving 3 bases between them. The CDR3 DNA follows: TGTGCCAGCAGCTTCAACTACGAGCAGTACTTC. Amino acids: CASSFNYEQYF.